This T cell receptor (beta chain) was captured in a study of cytomegalovirus exposure and HLA in healthy donors. Study-wide points: DRB1 showed the most TCR associations and HLA-C the fewest in a later analysis, as rates varied by HLA locus.

The PCR contained 60 Vbeta and 13 Jbeta primers. TCRdb's copy holds only in-frame clones and misses some; the assay was immunoSEQ multiplex PCR. The repertoire has 170,000 or so clones, approximately 80% of them found once; the top ten carry approximately 0.55%. Turning to this clone: The antigen is unknown.

V was pared by 0 bases and J by 6 bases, with 3 bases between. CDR1 and CDR2 (germline): SGHNT, YENEEA. This CDR3 spans 12 amino acids. The sequence was collected from a woman between 50 and 59 years old in good health and CMV-seronegative. Sequencing used PBMCs. The V call is TRBV11-3, the J call TRBJ2-1; unclear D gene. CDR3 in amino acids: CASSLDSNEQFF. CDR3 coding DNA: TGTGCCAGCAGCTTAGACAGCAATGAGCAGTTCTTC.